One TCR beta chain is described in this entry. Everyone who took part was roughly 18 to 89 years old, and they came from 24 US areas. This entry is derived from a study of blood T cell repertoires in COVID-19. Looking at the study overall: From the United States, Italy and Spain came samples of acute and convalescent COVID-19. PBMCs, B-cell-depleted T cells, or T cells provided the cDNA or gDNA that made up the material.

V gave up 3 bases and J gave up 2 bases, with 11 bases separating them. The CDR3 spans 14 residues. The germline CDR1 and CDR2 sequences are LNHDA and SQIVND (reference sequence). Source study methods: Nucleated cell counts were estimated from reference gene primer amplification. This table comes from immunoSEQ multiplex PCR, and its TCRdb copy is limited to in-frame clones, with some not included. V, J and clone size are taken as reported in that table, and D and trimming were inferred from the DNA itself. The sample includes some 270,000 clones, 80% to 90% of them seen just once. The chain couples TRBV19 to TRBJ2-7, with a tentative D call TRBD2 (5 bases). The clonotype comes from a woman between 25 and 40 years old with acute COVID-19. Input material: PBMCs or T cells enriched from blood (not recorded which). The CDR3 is CASSMVGNTYEQYF. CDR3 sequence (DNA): TGTGCCAGTAGTATGGTCGGGAACACCTACGAGCAGTACTTC.